This T cell receptor (beta chain) originates from a study of memory CD4+ T cells and cytomegalovirus serostatus. Study at large: Of the healthy Belgian adults, several were CMV seropositive and approximately 25 seronegative. General study results and limits: A US-trained random forest predicted CMV serostatus with median AUC around 0.9. The CMV-associated TCR signature appears largely within the CD4+ memory repertoire.

Per the original methods: After removing out-of-frame reads, 2,204,828 distinct TCRbeta sequences remained. Clones were sequenced by immunoSEQ multiplex PCR, and TCRdb holds only the in-frame ones, with some missing. The D gene and trimming were derived from the DNA, and the V and J assignments and clone size from that table. The sample contains more than 35,000 clones, roughly 78% of which appear only once. Single viable CD3+CD4+CD8-CD45RO+ cells were sorted as the memory CD4+ T cells. Worth noting for this clone: Its antigen is still unknown.

This clonotype was obtained from an adult in good health and CMV-seronegative. The sample taken for sequencing was memory CD4+ T cells from blood.

In nucleotides, the CDR3 is TGTGCCAGCAGTGATGACAGGGGAAATGGCTACGAGCAGTACTTC. It encodes CASSDDRGNGYEQYF. The chain couples TRBV2 to TRBJ2-7, with TRBD1 matching over 8 bases. This CDR3 contains 15 residues. Germline CDR1 is SNHLY and CDR2 is FYNNEI. V lost 3 bases and J lost 3; bases outside the gene matches: 7.